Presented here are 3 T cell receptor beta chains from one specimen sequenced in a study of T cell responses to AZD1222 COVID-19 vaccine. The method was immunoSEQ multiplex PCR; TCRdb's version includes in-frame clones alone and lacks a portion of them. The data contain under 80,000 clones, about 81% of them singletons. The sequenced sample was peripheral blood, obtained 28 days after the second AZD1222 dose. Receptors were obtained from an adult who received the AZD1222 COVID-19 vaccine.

CDR3 DNA sequence: TGTGCCAGCAGCTTGGGACTGACAAGGAATTCACCCCTCCACTTT. Translated: CASSLGLTRNSPLHF. V and J are TRBV5-6 and TRBJ1-6; D is unclear. This CDR3 spans 15 amino acids. Germline CDR1 reads SGHDT; CDR2 reads YYEEEE. With 0 bases removed from V and 7 bases from J, the gap between germline ends came to 11 bases. The entire variable domain, with the rest obtained from reference TRBV5-6 and TRBJ1-6, is as follows: DAGVTQSPTHLIKTRGQQVTLRCSPKSGHDTVSWYQQALGQGPQFIFQYYEEEERQRGNFPDRFSGHQFPNYSSELNVNALLLGDSALYLCASSLGLTRNSPLHFGNGTRLTVT.

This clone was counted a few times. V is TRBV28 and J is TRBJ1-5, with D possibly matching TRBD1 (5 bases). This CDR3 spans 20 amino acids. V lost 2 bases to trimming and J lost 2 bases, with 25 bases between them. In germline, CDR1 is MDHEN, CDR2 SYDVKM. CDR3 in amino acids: CASSLGAPFWGRAGNQPQHF. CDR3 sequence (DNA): TGTGCCAGCAGTTTAGGGGCCCCGTTCTGGGGAAGGGCTGGCAATCAGCCCCAGCATTTT.

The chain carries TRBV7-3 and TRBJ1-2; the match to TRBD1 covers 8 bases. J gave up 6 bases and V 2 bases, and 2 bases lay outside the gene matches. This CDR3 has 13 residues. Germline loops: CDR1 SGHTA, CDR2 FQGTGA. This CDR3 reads CASSLGQGDGYTF. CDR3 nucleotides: TGTGCCAGCAGCTTAGGACAGGGAGATGGCTACACCTTC.